Listed below are T cell receptor beta chains from one sample, sequenced in a study of blood T cell repertoires in COVID-19. Measured with immunoSEQ multiplex PCR; TCRdb has only the in-frame clones, and not every one. This sample yields 100,000 or so clones, of which more than 75% are seen a single time; less than 2.5% belongs to the top ten. The sequenced sample consisted of peripheral blood. The receptors here all came from a human donor in a cohort sampled during active COVID-19. CDR3s include the opening cysteine and the closing phenylalanine or tryptophan. The D gene is left open where the match is weak. Not all rows give a size; the values are once, few, many and, for expanded clones, a class.

D	V	size	J	DNA	CDR3
.	TRBV28	.	TRBJ2-1	TGTGCCAGCAGTCCCCTTTACAATGAGCAGTTCTTC	CASSPLYNEQFF
.	TRBV6-5	.	TRBJ1-1	TGTGCCAGCACTAGGTTGCGAGGGAACACTGAAGCTTTCTTT	CASTRLRGNTEAFF
TRBD2	TRBV27	.	TRBJ2-5	TGTGCCAGCAGCTCCAGCGGGGGGGTTCAAGAGACCCAGTACTTC	CASSSSGGVQETQYF
.	TRBV10-2	.	TRBJ1-5	TGCGCCAGCAGACAGGGCGATCAGCCCCAGCATTTT	CASRQGDQPQHF
TRBD1	TRBV10-2	.	TRBJ1-1	TGCGCCAGCAGTAAGGGGGCTGGCACTGAAGCTTTCTTT	CASSKGAGTEAFF
TRBD1	TRBV7-8	.	TRBJ1-3	TGTGCCAGCAGCTACACAGGGGGCAGAGAAAACACCATATATTTT	CASSYTGGRENTIYF
TRBD1	TRBV6-6	.	TRBJ1-4	TGTGCCAGCAGTACAGAGAGGGGGCGGGTCGAAAAACTGTTTTTT	CASSTERGRVEKLFF
.	TRBV11-3	.	TRBJ2-1	TGTGCCAGCTCGAGAGAGGAGTACAATGAGCAGTTCTTC	CASSREEYNEQFF
.	TRBV6-1	.	TRBJ1-4	TGTGCCAGCAGTGAAGGACAGTTCAATGAAAAACTGTTTTTT	CASSEGQFNEKLFF
.	TRBV12-3/TRBV12-4	few	TRBJ1-1	TGTGCCAGCAGTTTGAGGGTCGAAGCTTTCTTT	CASSLRVEAFF
.	TRBV16	.	TRBJ1-3	TGTGCCAGCAGCCAATCTTCGGGACACGGGAATACTGGAAACACCATATATTTT	CASSQSSGHGNTGNTIYF
.	TRBV28	.	TRBJ2-1	TGTGCCAGCAGTTCCGGGAGACAACTTCAGTTCTTC	CASSSGRQLQFF
.	TRBV15	.	TRBJ1-1	TGTGCCACCAGCAGAGATCTGAGCGGGGGCCCCGAAGCTTTCTTT	CATSRDLSGGPEAFF
.	TRBV27	.	TRBJ2-1	TGTGCCAGCAGTTTATACGGCGGGAACACCTACAATGAGCAGTTCTTC	CASSLYGGNTYNEQFF
.	TRBV5-4	.	TRBJ1-4	TGTGCCAGCAGCTTCCGGGAAAATGAAAAACTGTTTTTT	CASSFRENEKLFF
.	TRBV9	.	TRBJ2-2	TGTGCCAGCAGCGTGTGGGGGGAGAACACCGGGGAGCTGTTTTTT	CASSVWGENTGELFF